The 5 T cell receptor beta chains below were found in one sample sequenced in a study of shared T cell receptors in the human thymus. Sequencing was performed with immunoSEQ multiplex PCR; in TCRdb, only in-frame clones are kept and a portion is missing. The sample has 500,000 to 850,000 clones, 80% to 90% seen once. This sample was shared with a second study, whose subject was human thymus T cells.

Sequencing used thymocytes. The receptors derive from a boy under two years old with a congenital heart defect.

This chain connects TRBV10-3 to TRBJ2-7; 8 bases fit TRBD2. This CDR3 spans 16 amino acids. The trim removed 3 bases at V and 9 bases at J, leaving 16 bases unmatched. Per germline, CDR1 ENHRY and CDR2 SYGVKD. CDR3 DNA sequence: TGTGCCATCAGTGAAGCGTCGCGGGAGGAAATTCGCGTGCAGTACTTC. Amino acids: CAISEASREEIRVQYF.

This clone came up once. This sequence joins TRBV18 and TRBJ2-3; 8 bases match TRBD2. Germline lookup yields CDR1 KGHSH and CDR2 LQKENI. The V gene end was trimmed by 4 bases and the J gene end by 3 bases; junction bases not matched to a gene: 9. The CDR3 length is 16 residues. CDR3 in DNA: TGTGCCAGCTCACTCACGCCGGGACTAGAAACAGATACGCAGTATTTT. Encoded protein: CASSLTPGLETDTQYF.

This sequence joins TRBV4-2 and TRBJ1-5; maybe TRBD1 (6 bases). Germline lookup yields CDR1 LGHNA and CDR2 YNFKEQ. CDR3 length equals 14 residues. V was pared by 1 base and J by 6 bases, with 10 bases between. CDR3 amino acids: CASSQGAGVQPQHF. The CDR3 DNA reads as TGTGCCAGCAGCCAAGGGGCAGGGGTTCAGCCCCAGCATTTT.

This chain connects TRBV20-1 to TRBJ1-1; D not certain. With 7 bases removed from V and 1 base from J, the gap between germline ends came to 7 bases. CDR3 size: 11 residues. Germline-derived CDR1 and CDR2 are DFQATT and SNEGSKA (reference sequence). The CDR3 nucleotides are TGCAGTGGTCCGGGGAACACTGAAGCTTTCTTT. It yields the protein CSGPGNTEAFF.

The chain joins TRBV25-1 to TRBJ2-5; 10 positions match TRBD1. CDR3 length: 17 residues. V lost 1 base and J lost 5; bases outside the gene matches: 10. Germline V gene sequence: CDR1 MGHDK, CDR2 SYGVNS. The CDR3, as DNA: TGTGCCAGCAGTGAATTCCACCGGGACAGGGGTGGGGAGACCCAGTACTTC. Protein: CASSEFHRDRGGETQYF.